This TCR beta chain originates from a study of sequential checkpoint blockade in melanoma. As for the study in general: Arm A got nivolumab then ipilimumab; arm B the reverse, 1:1. After both sequences, patients received maintenance nivolumab.

As to treatment: randomized to nivolumab then ipilimumab (arm A) or the reverse (arm B). DNA-damaging chemotherapy had not been given to any patient beforehand. Live CD3+CD8+ CD19− CD56− cells were sorted from PBMCs. Sequencing was performed with immunoSEQ multiplex PCR; in TCRdb, only in-frame clones are kept and a portion is missing. The data hold approximately 10,000 clones, with approximately 73% observed a single time. J gave up 3 bases and V 2 bases, and 10 bases lay outside the gene matches. CDR3 size: 17 residues. CDR1 SGHTA and CDR2 FQGNSA come from the germline V gene. This clone was seen a few times.

This TCR derives from a human donor with melanoma. This rearrangement joins TRBV7-2 to TRBJ1-2; the match to TRBD1 covers 9 bases. The source material was CD8+ T cells sorted from blood (inferred from file names), sampled from a patient given nivolumab and ipilimumab in sequence. The CDR3 DNA is TGTGCCAGCAGCTTAACGTTGTTCCGGGACAGGGACTATGGCTACACCTTC. The encoded protein is CASSLTLFRDRDYGYTF.